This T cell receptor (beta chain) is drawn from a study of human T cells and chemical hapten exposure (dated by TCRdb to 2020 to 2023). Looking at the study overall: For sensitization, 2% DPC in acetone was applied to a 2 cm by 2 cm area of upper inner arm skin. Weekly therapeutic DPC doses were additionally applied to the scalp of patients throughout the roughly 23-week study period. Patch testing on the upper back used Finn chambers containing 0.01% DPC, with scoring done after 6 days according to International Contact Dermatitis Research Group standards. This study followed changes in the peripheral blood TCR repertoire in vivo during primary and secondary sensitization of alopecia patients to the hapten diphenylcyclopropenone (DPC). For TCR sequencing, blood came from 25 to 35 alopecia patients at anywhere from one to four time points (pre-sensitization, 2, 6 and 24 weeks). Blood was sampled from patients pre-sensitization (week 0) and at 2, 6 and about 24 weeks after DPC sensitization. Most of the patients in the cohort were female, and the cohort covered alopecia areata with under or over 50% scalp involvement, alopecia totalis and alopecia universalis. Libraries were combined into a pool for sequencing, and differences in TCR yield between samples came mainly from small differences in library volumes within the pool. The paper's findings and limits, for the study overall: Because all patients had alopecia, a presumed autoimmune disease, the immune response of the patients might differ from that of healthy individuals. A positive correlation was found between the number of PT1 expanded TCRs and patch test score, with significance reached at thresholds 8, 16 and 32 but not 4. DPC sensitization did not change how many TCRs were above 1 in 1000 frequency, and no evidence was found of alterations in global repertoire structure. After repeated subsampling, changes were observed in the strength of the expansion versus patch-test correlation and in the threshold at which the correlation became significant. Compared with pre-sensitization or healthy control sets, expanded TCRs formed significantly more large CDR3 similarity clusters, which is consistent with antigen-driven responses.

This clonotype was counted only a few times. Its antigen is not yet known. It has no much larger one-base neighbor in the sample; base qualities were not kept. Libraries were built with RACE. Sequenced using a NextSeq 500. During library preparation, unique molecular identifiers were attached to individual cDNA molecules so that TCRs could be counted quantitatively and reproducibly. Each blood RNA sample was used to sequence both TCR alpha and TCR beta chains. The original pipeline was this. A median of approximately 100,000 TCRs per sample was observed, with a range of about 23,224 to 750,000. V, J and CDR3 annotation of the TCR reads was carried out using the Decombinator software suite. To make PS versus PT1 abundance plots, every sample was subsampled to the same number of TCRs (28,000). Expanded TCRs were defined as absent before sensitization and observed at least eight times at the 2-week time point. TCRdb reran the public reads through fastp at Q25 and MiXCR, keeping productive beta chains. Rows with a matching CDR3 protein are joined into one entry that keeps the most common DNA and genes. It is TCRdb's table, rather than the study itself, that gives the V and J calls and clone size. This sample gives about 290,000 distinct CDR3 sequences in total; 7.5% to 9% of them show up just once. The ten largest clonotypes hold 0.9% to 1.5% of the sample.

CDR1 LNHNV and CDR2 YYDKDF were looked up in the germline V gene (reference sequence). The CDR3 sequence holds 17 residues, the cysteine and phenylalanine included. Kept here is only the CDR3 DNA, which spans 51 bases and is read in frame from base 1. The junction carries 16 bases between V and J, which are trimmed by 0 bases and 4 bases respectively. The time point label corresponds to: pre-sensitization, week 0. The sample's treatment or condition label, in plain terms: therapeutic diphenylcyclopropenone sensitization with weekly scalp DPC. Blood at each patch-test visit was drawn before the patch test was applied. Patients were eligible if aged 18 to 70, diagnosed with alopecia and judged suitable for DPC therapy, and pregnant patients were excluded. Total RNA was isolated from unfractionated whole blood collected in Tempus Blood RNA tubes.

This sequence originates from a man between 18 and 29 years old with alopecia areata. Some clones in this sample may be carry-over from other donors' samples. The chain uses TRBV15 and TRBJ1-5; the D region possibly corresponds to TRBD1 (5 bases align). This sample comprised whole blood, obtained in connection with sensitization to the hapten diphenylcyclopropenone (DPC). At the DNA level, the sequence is TGTGCCACCAGCAGAGAACGAGGCCAGGGCCGTAATCAGCCCCAGCATTTT. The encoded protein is CATSRERGQGRNQPQHF.